What follows are 20 T cell receptor beta chains derived from one specimen sequenced in a study of blood T cell repertoires in COVID-19. Sequenced by immunoSEQ multiplex PCR; TCRdb stores in-frame clones only, minus some. The sample carries around 80,000 clones, over 65% recorded once. Sequencing was carried out using peripheral blood. The receptor source for this set is a man aged 50 to 60 with active or convalescent COVID-19.

This clone appeared once. The chain has TRBV7-3 and TRBJ2-5, with TRBD2 identical over 15 bases. CDR3 length: 21 residues. CDR1 and CDR2 from the germline V gene are SGHTA and FQGTGA. V gave up 5 bases and J gave up 2 bases; unmatched junction bases: 18. The DNA for the CDR3 is TGTGCCAGCAGCCCCCGGCCGGGACTAGCGGGGGGCACGGGCCTTCAAGAGACCCAGTACTTC. It yields the protein CASSPRPGLAGGTGLQETQYF.

The chain carries TRBV6-5 and TRBJ1-2; TRBD1 might be the D (5 bases). The V gene lost 7 bases and the J gene lost 3 bases, with 12 bases spanning the gap. CDR1 is MNHEY, CDR2 SVGAGI, per germline. The CDR3 extends over 13 amino acids. The CDR3 DNA is TGTGCCAGCATCAGGGAGGGGTACTATGGCTACACCTTC. Translating it yields CASIREGYYGYTF.

V usage is TRBV27 and J usage is TRBJ2-3; 9 nucleotides agree with TRBD2. The CDR3 contains 16 residues. Germline V gives CDR1 MNHEY, CDR2 SMNVEV (reference sequence). J was trimmed by 5 bases and V by 5 bases; bases with no gene match: 11. For the CDR3, the DNA is TGTGCCAGCAGTCCCGAAGTGGCGGGGGGGGGAGATACGCAGTATTTT. Translating gives CASSPEVAGGGDTQYF.

The chain links TRBV18 to TRBJ2-3; 10 bases map to TRBD2. V lost 1 base, J lost 6 bases, and 7 bases stayed unmatched. The CDR3 length is 16 residues. From germline, CDR1 is KGHSH and CDR2 LQKENI. The CDR3 coding sequence is TGTGCCAGCTCACCACGGGTAGCGGGGGGCCGCGATACGCAGTATTTT. Amino acids: CASSPRVAGGRDTQYF.

The gene calls are TRBV9 and TRBJ2-3, with 7 positions matching TRBD2. The germline gives CDR1 SGDLS, CDR2 YYNGEE. The J segment lost 5 bases and the V segment lost 3 bases, leaving 6 bases of the junction unmatched. The CDR3 is made up of 14 amino acids. CDR3 coding DNA: TGTGCCAGCAGCGCGACCTGGGGGGGAGATACGCAGTATTTT. Translated, it gives CASSATWGGDTQYF. Using reference TRBV9 and TRBJ2-3 for the parts outside the CDR3, the full variable domain is DSGVTQTPKHLITATGQRVTLRCSPRSGDLSVYWYQQSLDQGLQFLIQYYNGEERAKGNILERFSAQQFPDLHSELNLSSLELGDSALYFCASSATWGGDTQYFGPGTRLTVL.

The chain has TRBV13 and TRBJ2-1; D is unclear. CDR1 is PRHDT and CDR2 is FYEKMQ in the germline V gene (reference sequence). The CDR3 loop spans 16 amino acids. The V and J ends lost 5 bases and 0 bases respectively, with 14 bases between them. The CDR3: CASSRPNAYSYNEQFF. The CDR3 bases are TGTGCCAGCAGCCGCCCGAACGCCTACTCCTACAATGAGCAGTTCTTC.

The chain links TRBV3-1 (or the pseudogene TRBV3-2) to TRBJ2-2, with D perhaps matching TRBD2 (5 bases). The CDR3 is 12 amino acids. The ends were cut back, 0 bases at V and 13 bases at J, with 9 bases in the middle. CDR1 LGHDT and CDR2 YNNKEL come from the germline V gene (reference sequence). CDR3 residues: CASSQDRRGLFF. In nucleotides, the CDR3 is TGTGCCAGCAGCCAAGACCGACGGGGGCTGTTTTTT.

This clone was picked up a small number of times. The chain has TRBV30 and TRBJ1-1; D is unresolved. The CDR3 is 17 residues long. Per germline, CDR1 GTSNPN and CDR2 SVGIG (reference sequence). V lost 3 bases and J 0 bases, leaving 20 bases between the germline ends. The DNA for the CDR3 is TGTGCCTGGAGGTTCTGGATACCCCGGCGGCTGAACACTGAAGCTTTCTTT. It yields the protein CAWRFWIPRRLNTEAFF. Drawing the rest from reference TRBV30 and TRBJ1-1, the complete variable domain is SQTIHQWPATLVQPVGSPLSLECTVEGTSNPNLYWYRQAAGRGLQLLFYSVGIGQISSEVPQNLSASRPQDRQFILSSKKLLLSDSGFYLCAWRFWIPRRLNTEAFFGQGTRLTVV.

This sequence joins TRBV10-3 and TRBJ1-4, with 8 positions matching TRBD1. The CDR3 is made up of 15 amino acids. The trim removed 4 bases at V and 7 bases at J, leaving 8 bases unmatched. The germline V gene encodes CDR1 ENHRY and CDR2 SYGVKD. Here the CDR3 reads CAISAGQGQGEKLFF. Here the CDR3 DNA reads TGTGCCATCAGTGCAGGACAGGGCCAAGGTGAAAAACTGTTTTTT.

V and J are TRBV2 and TRBJ1-1; TRBD1 aligns across 8 bases. CDR3 length: 15 amino acids. CDR1 is SNHLY and CDR2 is FYNNEI in the germline V gene. After removal of 1 base from V and 5 bases from J, the junction contained 6 bases not matched to a gene. Here the CDR3 DNA reads TGTGCCAGCAGTGAAGGGTCCAGGGGGCGGACTGAAGCTTTCTTT. This sequence encodes CASSEGSRGRTEAFF.

The chain carries TRBV5-1 and TRBJ1-1; D might be TRBD1 (6 bases). Germline V gene lookup returns CDR1 SGHRS and CDR2 YFSETQ. Deletions cut 5 bases from V and 8 bases from J, with 16 bases between. The CDR3 is 13 amino acids. This chain's CDR3 is CASRPGQMTEAFF. Here the CDR3 DNA reads TGCGCCAGCAGACCCGGACAGATGACAGAAGCTTTCTTT.

The genes are TRBV30 and TRBJ1-6; the match to TRBD1 covers 8 bases. Trimming cost V 2 bases and J 0 bases; bases outside gene matches: 15. This CDR3 has 20 residues. The germline V gene encodes CDR1 GTSNPN and CDR2 SVGIG (reference sequence). CDR3 coding DNA: TGTGCCTGGAGTTCCTTCCAGGGGGCCTTTTTTAGCTCCTATAATTCACCCCTCCACTTT. Amino acid sequence: CAWSSFQGAFFSSYNSPLHF.

The chain has TRBV10-2 and TRBJ2-4; 13 bases are a match to TRBD2. Germline V gene data show CDR1 as WSHSY and CDR2 as SAAADI. V trimming: 6 bases; J trimming: 2 bases; junction bases outside the gene matches: 7. The CDR3 is 17 amino acids. The CDR3 protein is CASRPTSGGGPKNIQYF. The CDR3 bases are TGCGCCAGCAGACCTACTAGCGGGGGGGGCCCCAAAAACATTCAGTACTTC.

The chain has TRBV29-1 and TRBJ1-2, with TRBD1 identical over 8 bases. Trimming took 7 bases from V and 1 from J; bases not matched to a gene: 5. There are 13 residues in the CDR3. Germline V gene data show CDR1 as SQVTM and CDR2 as ANQGSEA. CDR3 nucleotide sequence: TGCAGCGCCCAGGGGGCCGGTAACTATGGCTACACCTTC. Encoded protein: CSAQGAGNYGYTF.

The chain couples TRBV3-1 (or the pseudogene TRBV3-2) to TRBJ2-1, with 8 bases identical to TRBD2. Germline loops: CDR1 LGHDT, CDR2 YNNKEL (reference sequence). The CDR3 runs 15 residues. The trim removed 3 bases at V and 7 bases at J, leaving 8 bases unmatched. CDR3: CASSQRSGAGNEQFF. The CDR3 DNA follows: TGTGCCAGCAGCCAGCGTAGCGGGGCTGGGAATGAGCAGTTCTTC.

The chain recombines TRBV29-1 with TRBJ1-2, with D tentatively TRBD1 (5 bases). V was trimmed by 3 bases and J by 4 bases, leaving 12 bases between them. The CDR3 consists of 13 residues. Per the germline V gene, CDR1 is SQVTM and CDR2 is ANQGSEA. This CDR3 is CSVEVGQPYGYTF. CDR3 coding DNA: TGCAGCGTTGAGGTGGGGCAGCCCTATGGCTACACCTTC.

The chain links TRBV6-6 to TRBJ1-5; D unresolved. Looked up from germline, CDR1 is MNHNY and CDR2 is SVGAGI (reference sequence). The length of the CDR3 is 14 residues. V gave up 0 bases and J gave up 4 bases, with 7 bases separating them. CDR3 DNA sequence: TGTGCCAGCAGTTACTCGATCGGGAATCAGCCCCAGCATTTT. It translates to CASSYSIGNQPQHF.

The chain uses TRBV6-5 and TRBJ1-6; a weak D match, TRBD1 (6 bases). Germline V gene lookup returns CDR1 MNHEY and CDR2 SVGAGI. V lost 0 bases to trimming and J lost 5 bases, with 8 bases between them. The CDR3 is made up of 15 amino acids. The CDR3 here is CASSYSRQDNSPLHF. CDR3 DNA: TGTGCCAGCAGTTACTCGAGACAGGATAATTCACCCCTCCACTTT.

A single count supports this clone. The genes are TRBV5-4 and TRBJ2-7; 7 nucleotides align to TRBD1. The V gene end was trimmed by 9 bases and the J gene end by 0 bases; junction bases not matched to a gene: 6. CDR3 length: 13 amino acids. Germline lookup yields CDR1 SGHNT and CDR2 YYREEE (reference sequence). CDR3 loop: CATGQVSSYEQYF. CDR3 DNA: TGTGCCACCGGACAGGTTAGCTCCTACGAGCAGTACTTC.

V usage is TRBV27 and J usage is TRBJ1-3; 7 bases line up with TRBD1. V shed 10 bases and J 4 bases; nucleotides not matched to a gene: 10. Germline V CDR1 and CDR2: MNHEY, SMNVEV (reference sequence). The CDR3 is 14 amino acids. The CDR3 protein is CATKDRGRGNTIYF. For the CDR3, the DNA is TGTGCCACCAAAGATAGGGGGCGGGGAAACACCATATATTTT.